This T cell receptor (beta chain) derives from a study of early stage breast cancer tumors (dated by TCRdb to about 2017). The study in broad terms: Of the 16 invasive breast tumors, some twelve were found to be estrogen receptor-positive, progesterone receptor-positive and HER2-negative. Of the roughly twelve ER+/PR+/HER2- tumors, eight were classified as invasive ductal carcinomas and four as invasive lobular carcinomas. A read coverage of roughly 10-fold per sample was achieved on average. Across all samples, more than 2.5 million templates representing approximately 1.2 million unique clonotypes were detected.

On the study overall, not on this receptor specifically: The small cohort size prevented analysis by tumor subtype. Repertoires from blood and normal breast were more alike than repertoires from blood and tumor, and in about 85% of the 16 patients, comparing each tissue with blood separated tumor from normal. Enriched TCRB sequences shared across patients were found to be mostly commonly generated sequences that were unlikely to play an important role in the tumor microenvironment. Compared with adjacent normal breast tissue, tumors had higher clonality and approximately 2.5-fold greater T cell density. Chain pairing and functional markers such as CD4, CD8 and FOXP3 were not captured by bulk genomic DNA sequencing of unsorted cells.

Each sample was amplified in two independent genomic DNA replicates, using 0.5 to 0.65 ug for blood and approximately 1.6 ug for tumor or normal breast. Following the manufacturer's instructions, the ImmunoSeq Intro kit was used to carry out TCRB sequencing on genomic DNA. Multiplex PCR ran approximately 34 cycles with proprietary primers and spike-in control sequences for absolute quantification. Single-end 150-bp reads were used to sequence an 87-bp fragment spanning the CDR3 plus the flanking V and J genes. Seven samples, each with two replicates, were multiplexed per lane of an Illumina MiSeq using version 3.0 chemistry. The authors processed their data as follows. The vendor's proprietary pipeline handled the raw data processing, merging both replicates into a single result for each sample. To define clonotypes, the study grouped productive rearrangements that shared the V-gene family, CDR3 amino acid sequence and J-gene segment. To compute clonality, the normalized Shannon entropy (Pielou evenness) of TCRB abundances was subtracted from 1. To estimate T cell density, the total number of templates was divided by the number of input cells, which was inferred from the amount of DNA input. Recon was used with default parameters to estimate total repertoire diversity and clonality. A clonotype counted as tumor-enriched if its abundance in tumor exceeded 0.1% and was at least 32-fold higher than its abundance in normal breast. TCRdb re-hosts the immuneACCESS table, in-frame sequences only. Its copies lack some clones; in the studies checked, an unresolved V gene accounts for under half of them, and the cause for the rest is not known. V and J calls and clone size are those listed in that table; D and trimming were worked out from the DNA. The sample data list approximately 52,000 clones, and 83% of these were observed just once. The ten largest account for about 1.4% of the sample.

To note about this clone: The clone's antigen remains unknown. Base qualities are missing; no much larger clone stands one base away.

Based on the germline V gene (reference sequence), the CDR1 and CDR2 sequences are GTSNPN and SVGIG. Relative to germline, V is missing 4 bases and J is missing 2 bases, with 12 bases of the junction outside any gene match. From its cysteine to its phenylalanine, the CDR3 spans 17 amino acids. The only DNA kept is the CDR3, 51 bases in frame from the first base. The study profiled bulk TCR beta-chain repertoires in matched peripheral blood, tumor and adjacent normal breast tissue taken from about 15 patients with early-stage breast cancer. Before surgery, about 4.5-10 mL of whole blood was collected into EDTA tubes and then processed within 2 hours. Peripheral blood mononuclear cells were isolated by Ficoll-Paque centrifugation in SepMate-50 tubes. PBMCs were cryopreserved in aliquots of roughly 1.9 to 4 million cells in roughly 90% FBS with around 10% DMSO and kept in liquid nitrogen. Genomic DNA was extracted with the Qiagen AllPrep DNA/RNA Mini kit.

This sequence uses TRBV30 and TRBJ2-4, with 9 bases matching TRBD1. The clonotype originates from a person aged 45-60 years with breast cancer. The sequenced sample consisted of blood. Read as DNA, the sequence is TGTGCCTGGAACACCCTCCGGGACAGGGATACCAAAAACATTCAGTACTTC. It is translated as CAWNTLRDRDTKNIQYF.